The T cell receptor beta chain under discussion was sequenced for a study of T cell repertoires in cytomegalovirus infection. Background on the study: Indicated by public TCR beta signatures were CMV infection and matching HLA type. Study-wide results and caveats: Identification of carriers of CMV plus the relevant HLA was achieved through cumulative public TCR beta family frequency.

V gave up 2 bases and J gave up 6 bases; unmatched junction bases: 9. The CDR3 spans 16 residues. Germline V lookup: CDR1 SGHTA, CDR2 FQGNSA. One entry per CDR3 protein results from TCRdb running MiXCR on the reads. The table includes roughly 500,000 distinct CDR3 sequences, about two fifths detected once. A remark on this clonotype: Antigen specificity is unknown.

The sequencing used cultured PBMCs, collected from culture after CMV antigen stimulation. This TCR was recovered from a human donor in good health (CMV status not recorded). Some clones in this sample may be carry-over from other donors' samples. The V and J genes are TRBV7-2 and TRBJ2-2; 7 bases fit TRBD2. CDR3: CASSLFSGAHAGELFF. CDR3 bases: TGTGCCAGCAGCTTATTCAGCGGGGCCCATGCCGGGGAGCTGTTTTTT.